The 17 T cell receptor beta chains listed next were all sequenced from one sample in a study of spatial heterogeneity in lung cancer. Time point: blood at routine non-recurrence follow-up after resection. TCRdb recomputed calls from the 5' RACE reads with MiXCR, one row per CDR3 protein. The sample consists of around 70,000 distinct CDR3 sequences, around 9.3% of them appearing once. The material sequenced was PBMCs, taken at follow-up. The origin of the receptors is a female donor with early-stage non-small cell lung cancer.

This clonotype was counted at least ten times. The rearrangement uses TRBV19 and TRBJ2-3; maybe TRBD1 (5 bases). Germline V gene data show CDR1 as LNHDA and CDR2 as SQIVND (reference sequence). The CDR3 is 14 amino acids. V was cut by 5 bases and J by 1 base, with 10 bases left in between. This CDR3 reads CASSLGPGTDTQYF. DNA of the CDR3: TGTGCCAGTAGTTTGGGGCCCGGCACAGATACGCAGTATTTT.

The V call is TRBV28, the J call TRBJ2-2; maybe TRBD2 (5 bases). CDR1 is MDHEN, CDR2 SYDVKM, per germline. The CDR3 runs 15 residues. Trimming removed 11 bases at V and 3 bases at J, with 19 bases between. CDR3 residues: CASKRLQEDTGELFF. As DNA, the CDR3 is TGTGCCTCCAAACGGTTGCAGGAGGACACCGGGGAGCTGTTTTTT.

V and J are TRBV20-1 and TRBJ1-5; D is unclear. The CDR3 is made up of 15 amino acids. V lost 3 bases to trimming and J lost 0 bases, with 12 bases between them. Germline CDR1 and CDR2: DFQATT and SNEGSKA (reference sequence). The CDR3 protein is CSASWSRDSNQPQHF. The CDR3, as DNA: TGCAGTGCTAGTTGGTCCCGGGATAGCAATCAGCCCCAGCATTTT.

There are many counts of this clonotype. The chain links TRBV7-8 to TRBJ1-4; D remains ambiguous. This CDR3 region has 14 residues. Trimming took 3 bases from V and 2 from J, leaving 7 bases between them. Per germline, CDR1 SGHVS and CDR2 FQNEAQ. DNA of the CDR3: TGTGCCAGCAGCTTTTGGGGTACTAATGAAAAACTGTTTTTT. As protein: CASSFWGTNEKLFF. The variable domain in full, completed from reference TRBV7-8 and TRBJ1-4, reads GAGVSQSPRYKVAKRGQDVALRCDPISGHVSLFWYQQALGQGPEFLTYFQNEAQLDKSGLPSDRFFAERPEGSVSTLKIQRTQQEDSAVYLCASSFWGTNEKLFFGSGTQLSVL.

Points on this clonotype: Possible read error: a much larger clone is one base away. The CDR3 region is CVSSPQQGAGEQYF. CDR3 sequence (DNA): TGCGTCAGCAGCCCGCAACAGGGGGCAGGCGAGCAGTACTTC. The chain joins TRBV5-1 to TRBJ2-7, with 9 bases fitting TRBD1. Germline CDR1 reads SGHRS; CDR2 reads YFSETQ. This CDR3 region has 14 residues.

The gene calls are TRBV5-1 and TRBJ2-3; D gene unclear. The V and J ends lost 6 bases and 2 bases respectively, with 13 bases between them. Germline-derived CDR1 and CDR2 are SGHRS and YFSETQ. The CDR3 runs 14 residues. In nucleotides, the CDR3 is TGCGCCAGCACCGCCCTGGACCCCACAGATACGCAGTATTTT. This gives the protein CASTALDPTDTQYF.

V and J are TRBV3-1 and TRBJ2-5, with 10 bases lining up with TRBD2. In germline, CDR1 is LGHDT, CDR2 YNNKEL (reference sequence). The V and J ends lost 4 bases and 1 base, in that order; junction bases with no gene match: 12. CDR3 length: 18 residues. CDR3 sequence: CASSPLKGLAGAQETQYF. Here the CDR3 DNA reads TGTGCCAGCAGCCCTTTAAAGGGGCTAGCGGGAGCCCAAGAGACCCAGTACTTC.

The chain carries TRBV28 and TRBJ2-3; D not certain. V lost 6 bases to trimming and J lost 3 bases, with 10 bases between them. The CDR3 loop spans 13 amino acids. CDR1 and CDR2 (germline): MDHEN, SYDVKM. CDR3 amino acids: CASSFSATDTQYF. DNA of the CDR3: TGTGCCAGCAGCTTTTCAGCGACAGATACGCAGTATTTT.

This clonotype was counted at least ten times. The chain combines TRBV7-6 with TRBJ2-5, with a tentative D call TRBD1 (5 bases). Germline CDR1 is SGHVS and CDR2 is FNYEAQ. This CDR3 has 15 residues. The V gene lost 4 bases and the J gene lost 1 base, with 13 bases spanning the gap. The CDR3 here is CASSSRLGAQETQYF. CDR3 sequence (DNA): TGTGCCAGCAGCTCTCGTCTAGGGGCCCAAGAGACCCAGTACTTC.

In its sample, this clonotype was seen many times. This chain joins TRBV29-1 and TRBJ1-1; no definite D call. This CDR3 is built from 11 residues. V was pared by 4 bases and J by 4 bases, with 7 bases between. Germline V CDR1 and CDR2: SQVTM, ANQGSEA. CDR3 bases: TGCAGCGTTGGCAACGCCACTGAAGCTTTCTTT. Encoded protein: CSVGNATEAFF.

The chain carries TRBV5-1 and TRBJ2-5; 13 nucleotides line up with TRBD2. V trimming: 4 bases; J trimming: 5 bases; junction bases outside the gene matches: 8. This CDR3 comprises 16 residues. Germline CDR1 and CDR2: SGHRS and YFSETQ. CDR3: CASSTRTSGSTETQYF. The CDR3 region has the DNA TGCGCCAGCAGCACCCGGACTAGCGGGAGTACCGAGACCCAGTACTTC. The full variable domain, its missing parts supplied by reference TRBV5-1 and TRBJ2-5, is KAGVTQTPRYLIKTRGQQVTLSCSPISGHRSVSWYQQTPGQGLQFLFEYFSETQRNKGNFPGRFSGRQFSNSRSEMNVSTLELGDSALYLCASSTRTSGSTETQYFGPGTRLLVL.

This clonotype is medium-sized. This chain connects TRBV7-8 to TRBJ2-1, with a weak D call TRBD2 (5 bases). Germline assignment: CDR1 SGHVS and CDR2 FQNEAQ. The CDR3 consists of 14 residues. Trimming cost V 1 base and J 7 bases, with 11 bases left between them. This chain's CDR3 is CASSLGRVANEQFF. As DNA, the CDR3 is TGTGCCAGCAGCTTAGGTAGGGTAGCGAATGAGCAGTTCTTC.

Ten or more counts support this clonotype. The rearrangement links TRBV28 to TRBJ2-5, with a weak D call TRBD1 (5 bases). The CDR3 consists of 13 residues. V was trimmed by 10 bases and J by 5 bases, leaving 17 bases between them. In germline, CDR1 is MDHEN, CDR2 SYDVKM. CDR3 loop: CAILGAGPETQYF. The CDR3 nucleotides are TGTGCCATATTAGGGGCAGGTCCCGAGACCCAGTACTTC. The whole variable domain, filled in from reference TRBV28 and TRBJ2-5, reads DVKVTQSSRYLVKRTGEKVFLECVQDMDHENMFWYRQDPGLGLRLIYFSYDVKMKEKGDIPEGYSVSREKKERFSLILESASTNQTSMYLCAILGAGPETQYFGPGTRLLVL.

The chain carries TRBV4-1 and TRBJ2-7, with D perhaps TRBD1 (5 bases). This CDR3 contains 14 residues. Germline loops: CDR1 MGHRA, CDR2 YSYEKL. The V end was cut by 3 bases, the J end by 2 bases, with 11 bases between. For the CDR3, the DNA is TGCGCCAGCAGCCACCCCGGACACCCCTACGAGCAGTACTTC. Its protein product is CASSHPGHPYEQYF.

The V call is TRBV7-8, the J call TRBJ1-5; D is unclear. Germline V gives CDR1 SGHVS, CDR2 FQNEAQ. The CDR3 covers 15 residues. V was shortened by 6 bases and J by 5 bases, with 17 bases between the two germline ends. CDR3 protein: CASSQRNVKDQPQHF. For the CDR3, the DNA is TGTGCCAGCAGTCAACGGAACGTTAAAGATCAGCCCCAGCATTTT. Combining the CDR3 with reference TRBV7-8 and TRBJ1-5 gives the whole variable domain GAGVSQSPRYKVAKRGQDVALRCDPISGHVSLFWYQQALGQGPEFLTYFQNEAQLDKSGLPSDRFFAERPEGSVSTLKIQRTQQEDSAVYLCASSQRNVKDQPQHFGDGTRLSIL.

The gene calls are TRBV7-2 and TRBJ2-1; 8 bases agree with TRBD2. This CDR3 has 13 residues. With V trimmed by 10 bases and J by 5 bases, 7 bases remained unmatched. Germline CDR1 is SGHTA and CDR2 is FQGNSA. CDR3 nucleotides: TGTGCCAACAGGTGGACTAGCAACAATGAGCAGTTCTTC. Amino acid sequence: CANRWTSNNEQFF.

The rearrangement uses TRBV5-1 and TRBJ1-4; TRBD1 might be the D (5 bases). Germline lookup yields CDR1 SGHRS and CDR2 YFSETQ. The CDR3 has 14 amino acids. V was shortened by 2 bases and J by 6 bases, with 11 bases between the two germline ends. The CDR3 DNA reads TGCGCCAGCAGCTTAGGACACGAGGATGAAAAACTGTTTTTT. Its protein is CASSLGHEDEKLFF. Combining the CDR3 with reference TRBV5-1 and TRBJ1-4 gives the whole variable domain KAGVTQTPRYLIKTRGQQVTLSCSPISGHRSVSWYQQTPGQGLQFLFEYFSETQRNKGNFPGRFSGRQFSNSRSEMNVSTLELGDSALYLCASSLGHEDEKLFFGSGTQLSVL.